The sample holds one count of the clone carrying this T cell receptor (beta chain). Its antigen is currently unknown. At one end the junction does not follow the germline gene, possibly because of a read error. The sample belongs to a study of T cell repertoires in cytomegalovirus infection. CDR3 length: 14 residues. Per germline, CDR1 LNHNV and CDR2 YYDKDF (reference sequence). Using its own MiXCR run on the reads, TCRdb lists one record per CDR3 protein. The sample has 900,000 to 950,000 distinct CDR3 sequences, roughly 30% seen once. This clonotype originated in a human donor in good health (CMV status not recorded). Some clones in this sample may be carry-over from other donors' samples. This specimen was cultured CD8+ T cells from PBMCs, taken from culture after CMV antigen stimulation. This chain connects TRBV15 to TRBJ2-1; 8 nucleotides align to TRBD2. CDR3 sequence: CAASVQREFNEQFF. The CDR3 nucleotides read TGTGCCGCCAGCGTCCAGCGGGAGTTCAATGAGCAGTTCTTC.